This paragraph reports one T cell receptor beta chain. Its antigen remains unidentified. CDR1 is SEHNR and CDR2 is FQNEAQ in the germline V gene (reference sequence). Trimming left V 1 base short and J 1 base short, with 10 bases between. This CDR3 comprises 15 residues. The assay was immunoSEQ multiplex PCR, and TCRdb's table has in-frame clones only and misses some. The sample shows about 28,000 clones, about 80% of them seen only once. This sample stems from a study of graft-versus-host responses after intestinal transplantation. The input for sequencing was unstimulated CD8+ T cells sorted from spleen or lymph node cells, taken before intestinal transplant. The gene calls are TRBV7-9 and TRBJ2-5, with TRBD1 as a possible D gene (6 bases). The receptor was isolated from a human donor who received an intestinal transplant. The CDR3 spells CASSLGQGPQETQYF. The CDR3 nucleotides read TGTGCCAGCAGCTTAGGGCAGGGGCCCCAAGAGACCCAGTACTTC.